The 19 T cell receptor beta chains below were found in one sample sequenced in a study of CD8 T cells in Susac syndrome. RNA was extracted with the RNeasy kit, and a quantity of roughly 0.5 to 1 ug was reverse transcribed using random hexamers. TCRdb re-analysed the immunoSEQ multiplex PCR reads in MiXCR, keeping a single row per CDR3 protein. This sample has under 250,000 distinct CDR3 sequences, with 93% found just once. Material for sequencing was CD4+ T cells from PBMCs. The origin of the receptors is a human donor with multiple sclerosis.

The V gene is TRBV4-1, the J gene TRBJ2-3, with D uncertain. Per germline, CDR1 MGHRA and CDR2 YSYEKL. CDR3 length: 13 residues. V was trimmed by 3 bases and J by 3 bases, leaving 7 bases between them. CDR3 protein: CASSQAFTDTQYF. The DNA of the CDR3 is TGCGCCAGCAGCCAGGCCTTTACAGATACGCAGTATTTT.

The V gene is TRBV15, the J gene TRBJ1-5, with D hard to call. Germline values: CDR1 LNHNV, CDR2 YYDKDF (reference sequence). There are 13 residues in the CDR3. With 0 bases removed from V and 6 bases from J, the gap between germline ends came to 6 bases. The CDR3 here is CATSRERAQPQHF. The DNA for the CDR3 is TGTGCCACCAGCAGAGAGAGGGCTCAGCCCCAGCATTTT.

The chain couples TRBV5-1 to TRBJ2-1; D not certain. Germline V gives CDR1 SGHRS, CDR2 YFSETQ. Trimming pared 4 bases from V and 5 bases from J, leaving 7 bases between. This CDR3 spans 12 amino acids. This CDR3 reads CASSPDNNEQFF. CDR3 bases: TGCGCCAGCAGCCCAGACAACAATGAGCAGTTCTTC.

The chain joins TRBV10-3 to TRBJ2-1, with D possibly matching TRBD2 (6 bases). V lost 7 bases and J 4 bases, leaving 14 bases between the germline ends. Germline CDR1 reads ENHRY; CDR2 reads SYGVKD. The CDR3 loop spans 14 amino acids. CDR3 sequence (DNA): TGTGCCATCACCGGTAGCGGAGGTTACAATGAGCAGTTCTTC. This translates into CAITGSGGYNEQFF.

This chain uses TRBV7-9 with TRBJ1-1; tentative D call: TRBD1 (6 bases). CDR3 length: 16 residues. Germline CDR1 is SEHNR and CDR2 is FQNEAQ (reference sequence). Deletions cut 0 bases from V and 0 bases from J, with 11 bases between. The DNA for the CDR3 is TGTGCCAGCAGCTTAGCTGGGGACAACATGAACACTGAAGCTTTCTTT. This encodes CASSLAGDNMNTEAFF.

The gene calls are TRBV7-9 and TRBJ1-3; D ambiguous. Germline-derived CDR1 and CDR2 are SEHNR and FQNEAQ (reference sequence). The CDR3 is made up of 15 amino acids. Trimming took 4 bases from V and 0 from J, leaving 10 bases between them. CDR3 amino acids: CASSSRGSSGNTIYF. For the CDR3, the DNA is TGTGCCAGCAGCTCGCGGGGTTCCTCTGGAAACACCATATATTTT. The full variable domain, in which reference TRBV7-9 and TRBJ1-3 provide the parts outside the CDR3, is DTGVSQNPRHKITKRGQNVTFRCDPISEHNRLYWYRQTLGQGPEFLTYFQNEAQLEKSRLLSDRFSAERPKGSFSTLEIQRTEQGDSAMYLCASSSRGSSGNTIYFGEGSWLTVV.

This clonotype was detected only once. V gene TRBV11-2 combines with J gene TRBJ2-7; 9 positions agree with TRBD1. Trimming cost V 5 bases and J 6 bases; bases outside gene matches: 8. This CDR3 has 14 amino acids. CDR1 is SGHAT and CDR2 is FQNNGV in the germline V gene. CDR3 loop: CASSRNRGRFEQYV. The CDR3 bases are TGTGCCAGCAGCCGAAACAGGGGGCGCTTCGAGCAGTACGTC.

The genes are TRBV5-6 and TRBJ1-1; D is undetermined. V lost 2 bases and J 0 bases, leaving 11 bases between the germline ends. Germline V CDR1 and CDR2: SGHDT, YYEEEE. This CDR3 comprises 15 residues. Here the CDR3 reads CASSLISRMNTEAFF. The CDR3 nucleotides read TGTGCCAGCAGCTTAATCAGCAGGATGAACACTGAAGCTTTCTTT.

This chain joins TRBV3-1 and TRBJ1-1; D unresolved. The CDR3 is 13 amino acids. The germline V gene has CDR1 LGHDT and CDR2 YNNKEL (reference sequence). V lost 3 bases and J lost 6, with 11 bases in between. The CDR3 DNA sequence: TGTGCCAGCAGCCAGGAGGCGTTGGCTGAAGCTTTCTTT. It codes for CASSQEALAEAFF.

This chain joins TRBV21-1 and TRBJ2-3; the tabulated D call, TRBD1, remains unverified against the DNA. TRBV21-1 is an annotated pseudogene. This CDR3 contains 12 residues. CDR3: CATEPVEGAQYF. In nucleotides, the CDR3 is TGTGCCACCGAGCCCGTCGAGGGGGCGCAGTATTTT.

The rearrangement joins TRBV4-1 to TRBJ2-5; D is undetermined. V dropped 3 bases and J dropped 5 bases, with 10 bases sitting between them. From germline, CDR1 is MGHRA and CDR2 YSYEKL. This CDR3 region has 13 residues. CDR3 bases: TGCGCCAGCAGCCATCTCGGATTGGAGACCCAGTACTTC. As protein: CASSHLGLETQYF.

The V call is TRBV4-1, the J call TRBJ2-1; D gene uncertain. Germline loops: CDR1 MGHRA, CDR2 YSYEKL. The CDR3 sequence is 15 residues long. V lost 3 bases and J 4 bases, leaving 13 bases between the germline ends. CDR3: CASSQDPLGYNEQFF. For the CDR3, the DNA is TGCGCCAGCAGCCAGGATCCGCTGGGTTACAATGAGCAGTTCTTC.

The V and J genes are TRBV30 and TRBJ1-1; D call uncertain. CDR3 length: 13 amino acids. Trimming removed 4 bases from V and 0 bases from J, with 9 bases in between. From germline, CDR1 is GTSNPN and CDR2 SVGIG (reference sequence). The CDR3 reads CAWKVLMNTEAFF. Written as DNA, the CDR3 is TGTGCCTGGAAAGTCCTCATGAACACTGAAGCTTTCTTT.

This clonotype was picked up one time. The chain joins TRBV6-5 to TRBJ2-5; 9 bases are a match to TRBD2. V dropped 0 bases and J dropped 4; count of bases not matched to a gene: 6. Germline CDR1 and CDR2: MNHEY and SVGAGI. The CDR3 is 16 amino acids. The CDR3 region is CASSYSGVAGVETQYF. In nucleotides, the CDR3 is TGTGCCAGCAGTTACTCCGGCGTAGCGGGAGTAGAGACCCAGTACTTC.

V and J are TRBV27 and TRBJ2-7; no reliable D call. The CDR3 is 14 residues long. CDR1 and CDR2 (germline): MNHEY, SMNVEV (reference sequence). With 6 bases removed from V and 1 base from J, the gap between germline ends came to 13 bases. The DNA for the CDR3 is TGTGCCAGCAGGCTCCAAGATCGGTCCTACGAGCAGTACTTC. Protein product: CASRLQDRSYEQYF.

The V call is TRBV5-4, the J call TRBJ2-1; 8 nucleotides line up with TRBD2. This CDR3 region has 14 residues. V was clipped by 1 base and J by 9 bases; unmatched bases: 6. The germline CDR1 and CDR2 sequences are SGHNT and YYREEE (reference sequence). For the CDR3, the DNA is TGTGCCAGCAGCTTGTACGGGGGGGCCGTTGAGCAGTTCTTC. It codes for CASSLYGGAVEQFF.

There are a few counts of this clonotype. J is TRBJ1-5 and V is TRBV6-2 or TRBV6-3; D is uncertain. Deletions cut 8 bases from V and 4 bases from J, with 15 bases between. The CDR3 covers 14 residues. Germline V CDR1 and CDR2: MNHEY, SVGEGT. CDR3 amino acids: CASSVGTSNQPQHF. CDR3 nucleotide sequence: TGTGCCAGCTCGGTGGGAACAAGTAATCAGCCCCAGCATTTT.

The rearrangement joins TRBV19 to TRBJ2-1, with D possibly TRBD2 on 5 matching bases. Germline lookup yields CDR1 LNHDA and CDR2 SQIVND (reference sequence). This CDR3 region has 14 residues. Trimming pared 3 bases from V and 4 bases from J, leaving 10 bases between. The CDR3 sequence is CASSMVSAYNEQFF. The CDR3 DNA follows: TGTGCCAGTAGTATGGTTAGCGCGTACAATGAGCAGTTCTTC. Full variable domain (rest looked up from reference TRBV19 and TRBJ2-1): DGGITQSPKYLFRKEGQNVTLSCEQNLNHDAMYWYRQDPGQGLRLIYYSQIVNDFQKGDIAEGYSVSREKKESFPLTVTSAQKNPTAFYLCASSMVSAYNEQFFGPGTRLTVL.

The chain joins TRBV13 to TRBJ2-7; the match to TRBD2 covers 9 bases. Trimming cost V 2 bases and J 2 bases; bases outside gene matches: 7. There are 16 residues in the CDR3. Germline CDR1 reads PRHDT; CDR2 reads FYEKMQ (reference sequence). CDR3 in DNA: TGTGCCAGCAGCTTATCCCCTAGCGGGACCCCCTACGAGCAGTACTTC. Its protein is CASSLSPSGTPYEQYF.